Shown below are 16 T cell receptor beta chains from a single sample sequenced in a study of Ad26.COV2.S vaccination and SARS-CoV-2 variants. The treatment: 19 received Ad26.COV2.S at low or high dose, single or two shots; 5 received placebo; per-sample allocation not given. Samples came from day 63 after the first vaccine or placebo injection. Generated by immunoSEQ multiplex PCR, the TCRdb table keeps only in-frame clones and is missing some. The sample holds about 250,000 clones, around 87% seen once. The material sequenced was peripheral blood, taken in a trial of Ad26.COV2.S vaccine versus placebo. All receptors come from a person aged 18-60 years who received the Ad26.COV2.S COVID-19 vaccine or a placebo.

This clone was counted once. This chain uses TRBV2 with TRBJ1-2; 10 bases fit TRBD1. Germline V lookup: CDR1 SNHLY, CDR2 FYNNEI. V lost 7 bases and J lost 7; bases outside the gene matches: 18. The length of the CDR3 is 17 residues. The CDR3 is CASTRGSAGTGVGGYTF. The CDR3 nucleotides read TGTGCCAGCACCAGGGGATCCGCCGGGACAGGGGTCGGTGGCTACACCTTC.

This clone has just one count. The genes are TRBV2 and TRBJ2-5; D is unclear. The CDR3 has 13 residues. Germline CDR1 is SNHLY and CDR2 is FYNNEI. Between the trimmed V and J ends, which lost 4 bases and 0 bases, there was a span of 6 bases. The CDR3 DNA reads TGTGCCAGCAGTGCTGACTACCAAGAGACCCAGTACTTC. This codes for CASSADYQETQYF.

This chain joins TRBV7-2 and TRBJ2-7; weak D call: TRBD1 (6 bases). CDR3 size: 14 residues. Germline V gives CDR1 SGHTA, CDR2 FQGNSA. Trimming stripped 0 bases from V and 3 bases from J, with 9 bases between. The CDR3 coding sequence is TGTGCCAGCAGCTTAGCCCCAGGGGACTACGAGCAGTACTTC. Protein sequence: CASSLAPGDYEQYF.

The chain uses TRBV9 and TRBJ1-1; a possible D gene is TRBD1 (6 bases). V was shortened by 0 bases and J by 8 bases, with 14 bases between the two germline ends. Germline V gene data show CDR1 as SGDLS and CDR2 as YYNGEE. This CDR3 is built from 14 residues. CDR3 region: CASSVAWQGTEAFF. The CDR3 nucleotides read TGTGCCAGCAGCGTAGCTTGGCAGGGGACGGAAGCTTTCTTT. The full variable domain, rest sourced from reference TRBV9 and TRBJ1-1, is DSGVTQTPKHLITATGQRVTLRCSPRSGDLSVYWYQQSLDQGLQFLIQYYNGEERAKGNILERFSAQQFPDLHSELNLSSLELGDSALYFCASSVAWQGTEAFFGQGTRLTVV.

A single count supports this clone. J is TRBJ2-3 and V is TRBV10-3, with 7 nucleotides matching TRBD2. The germline CDR1 and CDR2 sequences are ENHRY and SYGVKD. After removal of 6 bases from V and 4 bases from J, the junction contained 10 bases not matched to a gene. This CDR3 has 15 amino acids. CDR3 sequence: CAISPGAGKADTQYF. For the CDR3, the DNA is TGTGCCATCAGCCCTGGAGCGGGGAAGGCAGATACGCAGTATTTT.

The chain couples TRBV2 to TRBJ2-3; perhaps TRBD2 as D (6 bases). This CDR3 has 14 amino acids. Trimming shortened V by 6 bases and J by 4 bases, and 14 bases separated the two germline ends. Germline values: CDR1 SNHLY, CDR2 FYNNEI. The CDR3 sequence is CASRRDWGADTQYF. The CDR3 DNA reads as TGTGCCAGCAGGCGGGACTGGGGGGCAGATACGCAGTATTTT. Together with reference TRBV2 and TRBJ2-3, the CDR3 gives the full variable domain: EPEVTQTPSHQVTQMGQEVILRCVPISNHLYFYWYRQILGQKVEFLVSFYNNEISEKSEIFDDQFSVERPDGSNFTLKIRSTKLEDSAMYFCASRRDWGADTQYFGPGTRLTVL.

The CDR3 coding sequence is TGTGCCTGGTCGGGACTAGCGGGAACCTACGAGCAGTACTTC. It encodes CAWSGLAGTYEQYF. This chain uses TRBV30 with TRBJ2-7; 13 nucleotides match TRBD2. Germline CDR1 and CDR2: GTSNPN and SVGIG (reference sequence). This CDR3 spans 14 amino acids. The junction had 3 bases not matched to a gene; V was cut back by 5 bases and J by 2 bases.

This rearrangement joins TRBV28 to TRBJ1-2; a weak D match, TRBD1 (6 bases). Germline V CDR1 and CDR2: MDHEN, SYDVKM. Trimming shortened V by 5 bases and J by 4 bases, and 14 bases separated the two germline ends. The CDR3 spans 14 residues. The CDR3 sequence: CASSSQGFPYGYTF. CDR3 sequence (DNA): TGTGCCAGCAGTAGCCAGGGGTTCCCCTATGGCTACACCTTC.

The rearrangement joins TRBV6-9 to TRBJ2-3, with TRBD1 as a possible D gene (5 bases). Trimming stripped 4 bases from V and 1 base from J, with 12 bases between. Looked up from germline, CDR1 is MNHGY and CDR2 is SVAAGI. The CDR3 spans 15 residues. The CDR3 reads CASSFTGKGTDTQYF. The CDR3 DNA follows: TGTGCCAGCAGTTTCACAGGAAAGGGCACAGATACGCAGTATTTT.

V usage is TRBV24-1 and J usage is TRBJ1-5; D is unclear. CDR1 and CDR2 (germline): KGHDR, SFDVKD. V was cut by 3 bases and J by 3 bases, with 8 bases left in between. This CDR3 is built from 14 residues. CDR3 nucleotides: TGTGCCACCAGTGATGACCAGAACAATCAGCCCCAGCATTTT. It codes for CATSDDQNNQPQHF.

The chain joins TRBV5-6 to TRBJ2-1; 11 positions match TRBD2. This CDR3 has 15 residues. Germline V CDR1 and CDR2: SGHDT, YYEEEE. With 0 bases clipped from V and 5 bases from J, the junction kept 1 base outside the gene matches. The CDR3 coding sequence is TGTGCCAGCAGCTTGGGACTAGCGGGGAACAATGAGCAGTTCTTC. Translating gives CASSLGLAGNNEQFF.

A word on this clone: Other DNA sequences within the sample encode an identical CDR3. The chain joins TRBV5-4 to TRBJ2-5, with TRBD2 identical over 12 bases. Germline CDR1 SGHNT, CDR2 YYREEE (reference sequence). The CDR3 consists of 14 residues. V was clipped by 4 bases and J by 5 bases; unmatched bases: 3. Here the CDR3 DNA reads TGTGCCAGCAGCCTAGCGGGGGGGCGGGAGACCCAGTACTTC. Amino acids: CASSLAGGRETQYF. The full variable domain, completed using reference TRBV5-4 and TRBJ2-5, is ETGVTQSPTHLIKTRGQQVTLRCSSQSGHNTVSWYQQALGQGPQFIFQYYREEENGRGNFPPRFSGLQFPNYSSELNVNALELDDSALYLCASSLAGGRETQYFGPGTRLLVL.

V and J are TRBV30 and TRBJ2-7, with 8 bases that match TRBD1. The V segment lost 2 bases and the J segment 1 base; nucleotides outside the gene matches: 4. Germline values: CDR1 GTSNPN, CDR2 SVGIG (reference sequence). The CDR3 covers 14 residues. For the CDR3, the DNA is TGTGCCTGGAGTCTCTGGACAGGGTCCTACGAGCAGTACTTC. It specifies CAWSLWTGSYEQYF.

The chain employs TRBV2 and TRBJ1-5; 8 bases fit TRBD1. The CDR3 has 15 residues. The germline CDR1 and CDR2 sequences are SNHLY and FYNNEI. The V and J ends lost 7 bases and 6 bases, in that order; junction bases with no gene match: 11. The CDR3 DNA sequence: TGTGCCAGCACCCTTGAGCAGGGGGCAAGTCAGCCCCAGCATTTT. Translation: CASTLEQGASQPQHF. The whole variable domain, filled in from reference TRBV2 and TRBJ1-5, reads EPEVTQTPSHQVTQMGQEVILRCVPISNHLYFYWYRQILGQKVEFLVSFYNNEISEKSEIFDDQFSVERPDGSNFTLKIRSTKLEDSAMYFCASTLEQGASQPQHFGDGTRLSIL.

The genes are TRBV7-2 and TRBJ2-1; D is unresolved. The CDR3 has 15 amino acids. Germline lookup yields CDR1 SGHTA and CDR2 FQGNSA. V was cut by 1 base and J by 8 bases, with 15 bases left in between. CDR3 DNA sequence: TGTGCCAGCAGCTTAGTCAGAAAACCCGACGATGAGCAGTTCTTC. Protein sequence: CASSLVRKPDDEQFF. Complete variable domain (other parts from reference TRBV7-2 and TRBJ2-1): GAGVSQSPSNKVTEKGKDVELRCDPISGHTALYWYRQSLGQGLEFLIYFQGNSAPDKSGLPSDRFSAERTGGSVSTLTIQRTQQEDSAVYLCASSLVRKPDDEQFFGPGTRLTVL.

V usage is TRBV28 and J usage is TRBJ1-2; D is undetermined. Germline values: CDR1 MDHEN, CDR2 SYDVKM. With 1 base removed from V and 5 bases from J, the gap between germline ends came to 8 bases. The CDR3 is 13 amino acids. The CDR3 bases are TGTGCCAGCAGTTTATCCTCAGCGTATGGCTACACCTTC. Amino acids: CASSLSSAYGYTF.